Listed below are T cell receptor beta chains from one sample, sequenced in a study of T cell responses to AZD1222 COVID-19 vaccine. Assay: immunoSEQ multiplex PCR; the TCRdb copy retains only in-frame clones and omits some. The sample has some 150,000 clones, approximately 91% seen once; the top ten hold about 4.8%. The sample was peripheral blood, taken on day 0 of AZD1222 vaccination. These receptors all stem from an adult in good health. CDR3s include the opening cysteine and the closing phenylalanine or tryptophan. D genes are given only for firm matches.

d_call j_call v_call cdr3_aa
- TRBJ1-2 TRBV4-1 CASSQDVGLKYGYTF
- TRBJ1-5 TRBV3-1/TRBV3-2 CASSPTAYSNQPQHF
- TRBJ1-1 TRBV6-2/TRBV6-3 CASSFVNTEAFF
TRBD2 TRBJ2-1 TRBV18 CASSPRWKGAGLAGVYNEQFF
- TRBJ1-4 TRBV19 CASSIGTGPEKLFF
- TRBJ1-4 TRBV5-4 CASSTTVHATNEKLFF
- TRBJ1-1 TRBV19 CASSISDSTEAFF
TRBD1 TRBJ1-2 TRBV28 CASSPSGQANYGYTF
- TRBJ2-1 TRBV4-2 CASSQIWGATYNEQFF
- TRBJ1-6 TRBV9 CASSVATGGAWNSPLHF
TRBD1 TRBJ2-5 TRBV6-5 CASSYQGVETQYF
- TRBJ1-3 TRBV29-1 CSVGAGYGNTIYF
TRBD1 TRBJ1-2 TRBV7-2 CASSLDRASYGYTF
- TRBJ2-2 TRBV15 CATSRDLSSTGELFF
- TRBJ2-1 TRBV10-1 CASSWTHNEQFF
- TRBJ1-2 TRBV5-1 CASSWDLNYGYTF
- TRBJ2-4 TRBV19 CASSIAPRFKGNIQYF
TRBD2 TRBJ2-3 TRBV28 CASSFSGRSGTQYF
- TRBJ2-7 TRBV5-6 CASSLGRGFGYEQYF
TRBD2 TRBJ2-1 TRBV15 CATSRDRKRGTDEQFF
- TRBJ1-2 TRBV28 CASSLTDSYGYTF
- TRBJ2-1 TRBV4-1 CASSQARGYEQFF
TRBD2 TRBJ2-7 TRBV28 CASRVMSGRPYEQYF
- TRBJ1-5 TRBV27 CASSPDPGLNQPQHF
- TRBJ1-2 TRBV2 CASSSRGDTYGYTF
TRBD2 TRBJ2-7 TRBV28 CASSRPGLLPEQYF
TRBD2 TRBJ2-1 TRBV5-1 CASRRTGTSGGGNEQFF
TRBD1 TRBJ1-1 TRBV7-9 CASSLADRGQAFF
TRBD2 TRBJ2-3 TRBV7-3 CASSPHPSGRANGTDTQYF
TRBD2 TRBJ2-7 TRBV15 CATSRELAGPMQYF
TRBD1 TRBJ1-4 TRBV4-1 CASRRPGQGAKNEKLFF
- TRBJ1-3 TRBV27 CASSLHSGGFGNTIYF
- TRBJ2-7 TRBV28 CASSVSPGSYEQYF
- TRBJ1-2 TRBV2 CASSVQPSRGYTF
TRBD2 TRBJ2-7 TRBV10-3 CAISEGVAGGRIYYEQYF
- TRBJ1-5 TRBV28 CASSFQASNQPQHF
- TRBJ1-3 TRBV7-9 CASSLVSGAGNTIYF
TRBD1 TRBJ2-3 TRBV5-1 CASSLGDRALNRDTQYF
TRBD1 TRBJ2-1 TRBV6-6 CASSVQGKDNEQFF
TRBD2 TRBJ2-5 TRBV7-9 CASSAGLSDGETQYF
- TRBJ1-5 TRBV4-1 CASSQGDGRERQPQHF
- TRBJ2-1 TRBV7-9 CASSLAGSAGGQSEQFF
- TRBJ1-4 TRBV18 CASSPTGSQDNEKLFF
- TRBJ1-5 TRBV30 CAWSAAPDSGNQPQHF
- TRBJ1-3 TRBV5-5 CASSFRDQRSGNTIYF
TRBD1 TRBJ1-4 TRBV27 CASSLSAGGAREKLFF
TRBD1 TRBJ1-1 TRBV9 CASSARQGAVIGDCTEAFF
- TRBJ1-2 TRBV19 CASSIRQITPNVNGYTF
- TRBJ2-7 TRBV4-1 CASSQDRGGSYEQYF
TRBD1 TRBJ2-2 TRBV30 CAWSYGTVNTGELFF
TRBD1 TRBJ2-7 TRBV6-2/TRBV6-3 CASSSDRELYEQYF
- TRBJ1-2 TRBV6-2/TRBV6-3 CASSYSTGRGGYTF
- TRBJ1-5 TRBV19 CASSIGQPQHF
- TRBJ2-1 TRBV29-1 CSVVGGLALSSYNEQFF